This T cell receptor beta chain was found in a study of identical twins. A word on this clonotype: What it binds is not known.

This CDR3 comprises 15 residues. The V and J ends lost 0 bases and 3 bases respectively, with 10 bases between them. Per germline, CDR1 SGHNT and CDR2 YYREEE (reference sequence). Unique molecular identifiers were present on the cDNA, which also gained a universal primer site by template switching. MiXCR, run by TCRdb on the 5' RACE reads, gives a single entry per CDR3 protein. The table lists 540,000 or so distinct CDR3 sequences, 20% to 25% of them singletons. Findings and caveats of the study: The degree of excess twin sharing was weaker in beta out-of-frame sequences. Because invariant MAIT and iNKT cells could be present, zero-insertion analyses could be partly confounded. Memory repertoires lacked the insertion deficit that abundant cord blood beta clonotypes showed.

The same sample was also used in a study of yellow fever vaccine responses in identical twins.

The sequenced sample consisted of CD4+ T cells sorted from blood. The receptor was derived from a woman aged 18-29 years in good health. The gene calls are TRBV5-4 and TRBJ2-1; tentatively, D is TRBD1 (5 bases). CDR3 nucleotides: TGTGCCAGCAGCTTGGGACAGACAAACTACAATGAGCAGTTCTTC. Translated, it gives CASSLGQTNYNEQFF.